The 7 T cell receptor beta chains below were found in one sample sequenced in a study of identical twins. TCRdb ran MiXCR on the 5' RACE reads and lists one entry per CDR3 protein. The repertoire holds 250,000 to 300,000 distinct CDR3 sequences, with about 8.3% as singletons. This same sample was also part of a study on yellow fever vaccine responses in identical twins.

The sample comprised CD8+ T cells sorted from blood. All receptors derive from a woman aged 18-29 years in good health.

This clonotype has a count of ten or more. The CDR3 end shows no conserved phenylalanine or tryptophan, and so a read error is likely. It is unclear where the CDR3 begins or ends on the DNA, so no DNA is shown, and the CDR3 is as TCRdb lists it. The V call is TRBV12-3 or TRBV12-4, the J call TRBJ1-1. The CDR3 is 9 residues long, ends included. CDR3 sequence reads: CASSLGGTL.

This clonotype was seen many times. V gene TRBV5-1 combines with J gene TRBJ2-7; maybe TRBD1 (5 bases). Per germline, CDR1 SGHRS and CDR2 YFSETQ. This CDR3 has 12 residues. Trimming removed 2 bases from V and 3 bases from J, with 6 bases in between. DNA of the CDR3: TGCGCCAGCAGCTTTACAGGCTACGAGCAGTACTTC. Amino acids: CASSFTGYEQYF. The whole variable domain, filled in from reference TRBV5-1 and TRBJ2-7, reads KAGVTQTPRYLIKTRGQQVTLSCSPISGHRSVSWYQQTPGQGLQFLFEYFSETQRNKGNFPGRFSGRQFSNSRSEMNVSTLELGDSALYLCASSFTGYEQYFGPGTRLTVT.

This clonotype was recorded at least ten times. The rearrangement uses TRBV29-1 and TRBJ2-4; D is unresolved. The CDR3 has 14 residues. The germline V gene has CDR1 SQVTM and CDR2 ANQGSEA. V shed 2 bases and J shed 0 bases, with 8 bases lying between them. The CDR3 protein is CSVETDLAKNIQYF. The CDR3 DNA reads as TGCAGCGTTGAAACAGACTTAGCCAAAAACATTCAGTACTTC. The variable domain in full, completed from reference TRBV29-1 and TRBJ2-4, reads SAVISQKPSRDICQRGTSLTIQCQVDSQVTMMFWYRQQPGQSLTLIATANQGSEATYESGFVIDKFPISRPNLTFSTLTVSNMSPEDSSIYLCSVETDLAKNIQYFGAGTRLSVL.

The chain combines TRBV21-1 with TRBJ1-1. TRBV21-1 represents a pseudogene. This CDR3 spans 14 amino acids. The DNA of the CDR3 is TGTGCCAGCAGCAAAGAAGCAGACAACACTGAAGCTTTCTTT. Its protein is CASSKEADNTEAFF.

V gene TRBV6-1 combines with J gene TRBJ2-7, with D possibly being TRBD2 (6 bases). The V end was cut by 6 bases, the J end by 2 bases, with 17 bases between. CDR3 size: 15 residues. Looked up from germline, CDR1 is MNHNS and CDR2 is SASEGT. The CDR3 coding sequence is TGTGCCAGCAGCACCAGGCGGGACCCCCCCTACGAGCAGTACTTC. Translated: CASSTRRDPPYEQYF.

The table lists this clonotype with a few counts. The V gene is TRBV9, the J gene TRBJ2-7; 7 bases are a match to TRBD1. Unmatched junction bases numbered 6, after V lost 3 bases and J lost 9 bases. The CDR3 runs 12 residues. Germline loops: CDR1 SGDLS, CDR2 YYNGEE. The DNA for the CDR3 is TGTGCCAGCAGCGAACAGGGGCTGTGGCAGTACTTC. Its protein product is CASSEQGLWQYF.

The sample holds a few counts of this clonotype. The J gene is TRBJ2-3, the V gene TRBV12-3 or TRBV12-4; D may be TRBD1 (7 bases). The CDR3 totals 13 residues. V was cut by 5 bases and J by 5 bases, with 11 bases left in between. CDR3 in DNA: TGTGCCAGCAGTGGGACAGCGGGAGATACGCAGTATTTT. Translation gives CASSGTAGDTQYF.